This T cell receptor beta chain was retrieved from a study of tumor-infiltrating lymphocytes in primary liver carcinoma. General study results and limits: The difference in top-250-clone fraction between tumors and blood was significant, favoring tumors (p = 0.039). Between tumor regions, pairs overlapped more than tumor-adjacent and tumor-blood pairs did.

Germline DNA was extracted too, while blood RNA derived from unsorted whole blood. HBV chronically infected the treatment-naive patients. Approximately 4.2 milliliters of peripheral blood were gathered ahead of the operation. This clonotype was picked up a small number of times. Its target is not known. J gave up 6 bases and V 2 bases, and 5 bases lay outside the gene matches. CDR3 length: 16 amino acids. The germline V gene encodes CDR1 SGHDN and CDR2 FVKESK. A primer matching the constant region was used to make TCR beta cDNA from approximately 500 ng of total RNA. It was through three nested multiplex PCR rounds of slightly modified ARM-PCR that TCR beta libraries arose. With TRBV1-TRBV30 forward primers and a C-beta reverse primer, the first two PCR rounds were run for approximately 10 cycles each. TCRdb used MiXCR to reprocess the multiplex PCR reads, holding one entry per CDR3 protein. The sample yields 330,000 or so distinct CDR3 sequences, approximately 65% seen once.

The clonotype originates from a man aged 35 to 55 with primary liver carcinoma and hepatitis B virus infection. The chain combines TRBV14 with TRBJ2-1; 12 nucleotides agree with TRBD2. What was sequenced was peripheral blood. The CDR3 DNA sequence: TGTGCCAGCAGCCAAACGACTAGCGGGAGAAGCAATGAGCAGTTCTTC. It codes for CASSQTTSGRSNEQFF.